The present TCR beta chain was sequenced within a study of T cell responses to AZD1222 COVID-19 vaccine (dated by TCRdb to about 2021). Broadly, across the study: AZD1222 recipients whose second dose came at about 4 weeks and those whose second dose came at about 12 weeks were combined into one group, since spike-specific TCR depth and breadth did not differ between the two schedules. Enrollment into the trials was organized by age into subgroups of 18-55, 56-69 and 70-plus years, and those subgroups contained roughly 150, 30 and 60 TCR-sequenced participants, respectively. TCR sequencing was performed for 233 trial participants, of whom about 200 were given two doses of AZD1222 and about 25 were given two doses of MenACWY control vaccine.

This clone has only one observation. What this receptor recognizes is not known. Base qualities are not at hand, and no much larger clone is one base apart. Reading from cysteine to phenylalanine, the CDR3 counts 16 amino acids. Only CDR3 DNA is held: 48 bases, read in frame from base 1. Reading the label with the study, this specimen's time point is: baseline before first vaccination. Samples from vaccinated people were obtained from the UK trials COV001 and COV002, which included a single-blind randomized controlled phase 2/3 trial of AZD1222 (ChAdOx1 nCoV-19) in healthy adults. For TCRbeta chain sequencing, PBMC samples were collected from trial participants at day 0 and at day 28 after the second dose. The CDR3 regions of human TCRbeta chains were analyzed by immunosequencing. On the authors' methods: TCRs in the repertoires were compared against a reference library of SARS-CoV-2-specific TCRs that had been generated with the MIRA antigen-specificity platform. Breadth was defined as the fraction of unique TCRs that were SARS-CoV-2-associated. Depth was defined as the fraction of total T cells that were SARS-CoV-2-associated. Using the MIRA data, each spike-specific TCR was assigned both to the spike region to which the TCR was reactive and to a CD4 or CD8 class. Log10-transformed breadth and depth values were compared by one-way ANOVA with Sidak's multiple comparisons tests. Here the immuneACCESS table is served through TCRdb, limited to in-frame sequences with V and J called. Missing clones are a known gap in these copies; in checked studies unresolved V genes cover under half, and the rest lacks a known reason. V and J calls and clone size are as listed in that table; D and trimming were resolved from the DNA. The sample data list over 95,000 clones, and more than 85% of these were observed just once. Approximately 4.5% of the sample goes to the ten largest clones.

The paper's findings and limits, for the study overall: Because no day 14 peak-response samples were available, the repertoires could be characterized only after the peak T cell response. A significant rise in spike-specific TCR breadth and depth was observed after two AZD1222 doses relative to day 0 and relative to MenACWY recipients. Vaccine-associated CD4 TCRs spanned the whole spike protein, with dominant responses in regions 160-218 and 743-854. Conclusions about previously exposed vaccinees are limited because only five to seven AZD1222 recipients were SARS-CoV-2 seropositive at baseline. The 56-69-year group was small, and its depth increase did not reach significance, likely because of low power. Reportedly, almost half of the unique spike-specific TCRs recognized epitopes lying outside the regions that are mutated in the B.1.351 and B.1.1.7 variants. Participants were mostly white British, with more females than males. The authors suggested clonal diversity may have been underestimated.

This sequence uses TRBV21-1 and TRBJ2-2; TRBD1 is the table's D call and was not checked against the DNA. TRBV21-1 is a pseudogene segment. This sequence was found in an adult in good health. The sequences come from peripheral blood, collected on day 0 of AZD1222 vaccination. Here is the DNA: TGTGCCAGCAGCATAAGACAGGGGGCGAACACCGGGGAGCTGTTTTTT. Translated, this is CASSIRQGANTGELFF.